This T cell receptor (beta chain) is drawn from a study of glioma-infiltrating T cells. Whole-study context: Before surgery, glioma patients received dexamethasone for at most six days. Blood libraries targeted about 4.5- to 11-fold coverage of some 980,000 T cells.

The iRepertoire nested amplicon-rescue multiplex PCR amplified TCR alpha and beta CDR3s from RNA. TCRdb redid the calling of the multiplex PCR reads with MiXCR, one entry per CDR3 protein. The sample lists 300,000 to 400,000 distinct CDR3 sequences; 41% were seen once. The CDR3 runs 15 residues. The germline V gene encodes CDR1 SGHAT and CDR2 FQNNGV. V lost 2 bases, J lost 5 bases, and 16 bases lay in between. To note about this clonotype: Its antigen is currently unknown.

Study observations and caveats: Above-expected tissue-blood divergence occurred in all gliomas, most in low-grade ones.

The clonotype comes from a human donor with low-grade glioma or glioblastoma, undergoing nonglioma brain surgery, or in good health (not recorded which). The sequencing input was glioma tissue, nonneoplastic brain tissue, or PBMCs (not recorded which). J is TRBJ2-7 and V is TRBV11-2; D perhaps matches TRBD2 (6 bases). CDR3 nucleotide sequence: TGTGCCAGCAGCTTATGGAGCGGAGCGGGCGACGAGCAGTACTTC. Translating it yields CASSLWSGAGDEQYF.